This T cell receptor (beta chain) was profiled in a study of shared clonotypes between healthy human individuals. Study outcomes and limitations: Investigators collected only blood, and repertoires in tissues likely differ. Deeper or shallower sequencing was expected to change how clonotypes are shared among donors.

Comments on this clone: Its specificity is not known.

Investigators divided CD4+ cells into CD45RA+ naive and CD45RA-negative memory subsets. How the authors handled the data: Filtering differed, since immunoSEQ gave only junction sequences and no quality scores. The method was immunoSEQ multiplex PCR; TCRdb's version includes in-frame clones alone and lacks a portion of them. Clone size and V and J calls were adopted from that table, with D and trimming inferred from the DNA. The sample lists over 1.4 million clones, more than 95% occurring once. Germline-derived CDR1 and CDR2 are MNHNS and SASEGT. Trimming pared 8 bases from V and 1 base from J, leaving 15 bases between. This CDR3 has 15 residues.

The rearrangement links TRBV6-1 to TRBJ1-5; D not certain. This TCR was recovered from a young man in good health. The specimen sequenced was naive CD4+ T cells sorted from blood. Described subset: CD45RA+ positively selected. CDR3 region: CASAQGQASNQPQHF. CDR3 coding DNA: TGTGCCAGCGCGCAAGGGCAGGCAAGCAATCAGCCCCAGCATTTT.